This T cell receptor beta chain comes out of a study of blood T cell repertoires in COVID-19. Turning to the study itself: Specimens from acute and convalescent COVID-19 originated in the United States, Italy and Spain. T cells, B-cell-depleted T cells, or PBMCs supplied cDNA or gDNA.

Per the original data handling: Quantification of nucleated cells was approximated via reference gene primer amplification. Profiling relied on immunoSEQ multiplex PCR, and the TCRdb table lists in-frame clones only, not all of them. That table furnishes V, J and clone size, whereas the DNA furnished D and trimming. The data show approximately 99,000 clones, 80% to 90% seen once. What was sequenced was peripheral blood. The TCR originated in a human donor in a cohort sampled during active COVID-19.

This CDR3 reads CASSQSGQRNTEAFF. In nucleotides, the CDR3 is TGTGCCAGCTCACAGTCGGGACAGAGGAACACTGAAGCTTTCTTT. The V gene is TRBV18, the J gene TRBJ1-1; 7 positions match TRBD1. The V and J ends lost 4 bases and 1 base, in that order; junction bases with no gene match: 6. This CDR3 has 15 amino acids. Germline V gene lookup returns CDR1 KGHSH and CDR2 LQKENI.